This entry lists 15 T cell receptor beta chains sequenced from one sample in a study of blood T cells in healthy people across ages. A second about 7 to 12 cycle PCR used barcoded and J-beta primers. TCRdb re-called the 5' RACE reads with MiXCR, one entry per CDR3 protein. Altogether around 1,800,000 distinct CDR3 sequences are present, approximately 39% being singletons, with the ten largest covering 20% to 25%. The source material was blood. The receptors come from a human donor in good health.

This clonotype came up a few times. The chain is built from TRBV20-1 and TRBJ2-1; a possible D gene is TRBD2 (7 bases). From germline, CDR1 is DFQATT and CDR2 SNEGSKA (reference sequence). This CDR3 has 15 amino acids. V lost 3 bases and J lost 6, with 18 bases in between. The CDR3 nucleotides read TGCAGTGCTAGCGCCAGGGGCGGGGGACCCAATGAGCAGTTCTTC. Translating it yields CSASARGGGPNEQFF.

The chain employs TRBV27 and TRBJ2-7; 8 bases fit TRBD2. The germline CDR1 and CDR2 sequences are MNHEY and SMNVEV (reference sequence). With V trimmed by 5 bases and J by 7 bases, 19 bases remained unmatched. CDR3 size: 17 residues. CDR3 residues: CASSALLTSDQPGEQYF. CDR3 in DNA: TGTGCCAGCAGTGCCCTCTTGACTAGCGACCAACCCGGTGAGCAGTACTTC.

The chain uses TRBV29-1 and TRBJ2-7; TRBD2 agrees at 9 bases. Germline CDR1 and CDR2: SQVTM and ANQGSEA. V shed 6 bases, J shed 0 bases, and the junction held 6 bases outside the gene matches. The CDR3 length is 14 residues. In nucleotides, the CDR3 is TGCAGCGTCATAGCGGGGGTTAGCTCCTACGAGCAGTACTTC. Its translation: CSVIAGVSSYEQYF.

The V gene is TRBV9, the J gene TRBJ1-4; no definite D call. Germline V gene lookup returns CDR1 SGDLS and CDR2 YYNGEE. The CDR3 is 16 residues long. The ends were cut back, 0 bases at V and 3 bases at J, with 12 bases in the middle. CDR3 DNA sequence: TGTGCCAGCAGCGTAGGGCAGCCTTCTTCTAATGAAAAACTGTTTTTT. Protein sequence: CASSVGQPSSNEKLFF.

This clonotype was observed a handful of times. This chain links TRBV12-5 with TRBJ2-1, with TRBD2 matching 8 bases. Trimming took 3 bases from V and 7 from J; bases not matched to a gene: 8. The CDR3 spans 15 residues. The V gene's germline CDR1 is LGHNT and CDR2 FRNRAP. The CDR3 region has the DNA TGTGCTAGTGGTTTCAGCGGGGGCCTTAGGAATGAGCAGTTCTTC. This gives the protein CASGFSGGLRNEQFF.

CDR3: CSANRDSNEKLFF. The CDR3, as DNA: TGCAGTGCTAACAGGGACTCTAATGAAAAACTGTTTTTT. This sequence joins TRBV20-1 and TRBJ1-4, with D possibly TRBD1 on 6 matching bases. V dropped 4 bases and J dropped 3 bases, with 9 bases sitting between them. The CDR3 loop spans 13 amino acids. Per germline, CDR1 DFQATT and CDR2 SNEGSKA (reference sequence).

This clonotype was seen a few times. A much more abundant neighbour one base away suggests this may be a read error. This chain uses TRBV6-6 with TRBJ2-7; the D gene is possibly TRBD1 (5 bases). From germline, CDR1 is MNHNY and CDR2 SVGAGI (reference sequence). The CDR3 sequence is 14 residues long. With 4 bases removed from V and 0 bases from J, the gap between germline ends came to 10 bases. The CDR3 sequence is CASSFHRSSYEQYF. CDR3 bases: TGTGCCAGCAGTTTTCACAGGAGCTCCTACGAGCAGTACTTC.

The chain recombines TRBV4-2 with TRBJ1-2; no clear D gene. There are 16 residues in the CDR3. Germline values: CDR1 LGHNA, CDR2 YNFKEQ. The ends were cut back, 0 bases at V and 2 bases at J, with 13 bases in the middle. CDR3 sequence: CASSQDSAGGNYGYTF. For the CDR3, the DNA is TGTGCCAGCAGCCAAGATTCCGCAGGCGGAAACTATGGCTACACCTTC.

V is TRBV20-1 and J is TRBJ1-1; D perhaps matches TRBD1 (6 bases). V lost 6 bases to trimming and J lost 1 base, with 12 bases between them. Germline V gene sequence: CDR1 DFQATT, CDR2 SNEGSKA (reference sequence). CDR3 length: 13 residues. CDR3 nucleotides: TGCAGTGCGAGTGGGGGACAGAACACTGAAGCTTTCTTT. This sequence encodes CSASGGQNTEAFF.

Points on this clonotype: One junction end does not reproduce the germline sequence, and a read error may be involved. This chain uses TRBV12-3 or TRBV12-4 with TRBJ1-5, with no clear D. CDR3 length: 11 amino acids. The CDR3 here is CTSPYLKPQHF. DNA of the CDR3: TGTACCAGTCCTTATCTAAAGCCCCAGCATTTT.

The rearrangement links TRBV27 to TRBJ2-6, with D unresolved. CDR3 length: 18 residues. V was shortened by 1 base and J by 8 bases, with 21 bases between the two germline ends. CDR1 and CDR2 (germline): MNHEY, SMNVEV (reference sequence). The chain's CDR3 is CASSLYPSDGLGSNVLTF. The CDR3 DNA follows: TGTGCCAGCAGTTTATACCCCTCGGACGGGCTGGGGTCCAACGTCCTGACTTTC.

CDR3 nucleotide sequence: TGTGCCAGCAGCCAAGAAGGACTGATGAACACTGAAGCTTTCTTT. It is translated as CASSQEGLMNTEAFF. V and J are TRBV3-1 and TRBJ1-1; D call uncertain. The V gene's germline CDR1 is LGHDT and CDR2 YNNKEL (reference sequence). V lost 0 bases and J lost 0, with 8 bases in between. The CDR3 is made up of 15 amino acids.

CDR3: CASSFGGSGRTEAFF. The CDR3 DNA reads as TGTGCCAGCAGCTTCGGAGGATCGGGGAGGACTGAAGCTTTCTTT. V and J are TRBV7-2 and TRBJ1-1; D gene unclear. This CDR3 is 15 amino acids long. Trimming removed 3 bases at V and 5 bases at J, with 16 bases between. CDR1 SGHTA and CDR2 FQGNSA come from the germline V gene.

The V gene is TRBV12-3 or TRBV12-4, the J gene TRBJ1-2, with 10 bases aligning to TRBD1. J was trimmed by 6 bases and V by 6 bases; bases with no gene match: 1. The CDR3 runs 12 residues. The chain's CDR3 is CASRGQGNGYTF. Here the CDR3 DNA reads TGTGCCAGCAGGGGACAGGGGAATGGCTACACCTTC.

This chain links TRBV3-1 with TRBJ2-2; D is uncertain. The V gene's germline CDR1 is LGHDT and CDR2 YNNKEL (reference sequence). This CDR3 is built from 15 residues. Between the trimmed V and J ends, which lost 7 bases and 0 bases, there was a span of 12 bases. CDR3 loop: CASNYRATNTGELFF. CDR3 DNA sequence: TGTGCCAGCAATTACAGAGCTACGAACACCGGGGAGCTGTTTTTT.